This entry lists 12 T cell receptor beta chains sequenced from one sample in a study of T cells after yellow fever vaccination. MiXCR was run by TCRdb on the 5' RACE reads, yielding one entry per CDR3 protein. In the table there are approximately 510,000 distinct CDR3 sequences, about a fifth of which are singletons. The sequencing here drew on PBMCs, taken more than 20 days after the first yellow fever vaccination. Source of these receptors: a man younger than 35 who received the YFV17D yellow fever vaccine.

This chain links TRBV12-3 or TRBV12-4 with TRBJ2-7; 9 positions agree with TRBD1. CDR3 length: 14 amino acids. Trimming cost V 3 bases and J 4 bases; bases outside gene matches: 4. The CDR3 nucleotides read TGTGCCAGCAGTTTTGGAGACAGGGGGTACGAGCAGTACTTC. Residues: CASSFGDRGYEQYF.

This clonotype has just a few counts. The J gene is TRBJ2-5, the V gene TRBV20-1, with TRBD2 matching 12 bases. The V segment lost 2 bases and the J segment 3 bases; nucleotides outside the gene matches: 7. Germline values: CDR1 DFQATT, CDR2 SNEGSKA (reference sequence). The CDR3 spans 16 residues. In DNA, the CDR3 is TGCAGTGCTAGATTACTAGCGGGGGGCACAAAAGAGACCCAGTACTTC. Amino acid sequence: CSARLLAGGTKETQYF.

On this clonotype itself: A much more abundant neighbour one base away suggests this may be a read error. The rearrangement joins TRBV28 to TRBJ1-5; no clear D gene. The V end lost 3 bases, the J end lost 6 bases, and 3 bases lay between the germline ends. Germline assignment: CDR1 MDHEN and CDR2 SYDVKM. The length of the CDR3 is 11 residues. The CDR3 region is CASSLAQPQHF. In DNA form, the CDR3 reads TGTGCCAGCAGTTTGGCTCAGCCCCAGCATTTT.

The genes are TRBV12-3 or TRBV12-4 and TRBJ2-5; D is possibly TRBD1 (6 bases). Trimming shortened V by 7 bases and J by 3 bases, and 15 bases separated the two germline ends. CDR3 size: 14 residues. The CDR3 DNA reads as TGTGCCAGCAACCTAGTAGGGGGTAAAGAGACCCAGTACTTC. It is translated as CASNLVGGKETQYF.

The genes are TRBV20-1 and TRBJ2-3; 12 nucleotides agree with TRBD2. The germline V gene encodes CDR1 DFQATT and CDR2 SNEGSKA (reference sequence). After removal of 3 bases from V and 2 bases from J, the junction contained 3 bases not matched to a gene. The CDR3 runs to 15 residues. The CDR3, as DNA: TGCAGTGCTAGTACTAGCGGGGGGAACACAGATACGCAGTATTTT. It specifies CSASTSGGNTDTQYF.

The chain combines TRBV7-9 with TRBJ2-1; the D gene is possibly TRBD2 (6 bases). Germline V gives CDR1 SEHNR, CDR2 FQNEAQ (reference sequence). This CDR3 is built from 16 residues. Deletions cut 4 bases from V and 7 bases from J, with 20 bases between. The CDR3 spells CASSSRAVGGGNEQFF. The CDR3 nucleotides are TGTGCCAGCAGCTCTAGAGCGGTGGGAGGTGGGAATGAGCAGTTCTTC. Full variable domain (missing parts from reference TRBV7-9 and TRBJ2-1): DTGVSQNPRHKITKRGQNVTFRCDPISEHNRLYWYRQTLGQGPEFLTYFQNEAQLEKSRLLSDRFSAERPKGSFSTLEIQRTEQGDSAMYLCASSSRAVGGGNEQFFGPGTRLTVL.

The sample holds many counts of this clonotype. The chain employs TRBV7-8 and TRBJ2-4; D assignment may be TRBD1 or TRBD2 (5 bases each). From germline, CDR1 is SGHVS and CDR2 FQNEAQ. V dropped 5 bases and J dropped 8 bases, with 19 bases sitting between them. The CDR3 spans 15 residues. CDR3 in amino acids: CASSLGRDPWDIQYF. The CDR3 nucleotides are TGTGCCAGCAGCCTCGGCCGGGACCCATGGGACATTCAGTACTTC.

The chain recombines TRBV19 with TRBJ2-1; 7 bases map to TRBD2. Looked up from germline, CDR1 is LNHDA and CDR2 is SQIVND (reference sequence). The CDR3 has 13 amino acids. V gave up 3 bases and J gave up 7 bases; unmatched junction bases: 3. This CDR3 reads CASSMGGENEQFF. The CDR3 nucleotides are TGTGCCAGTAGTATGGGGGGGGAGAATGAGCAGTTCTTC.

This clonotype was picked up many times. The chain uses TRBV12-3 or TRBV12-4 and TRBJ1-4, with D unresolved. The CDR3 spans 14 residues. The germline V and J ends were trimmed by 3 bases and 0 bases, with 5 bases remaining between them. Here the CDR3 DNA reads TGTGCCAGCAGTTTGCGGACAACTAATGAAAAACTGTTTTTT. The encoded protein is CASSLRTTNEKLFF.

The genes are TRBV5-1 and TRBJ2-2, with D tentatively TRBD2 (6 bases). The CDR3 loop spans 14 amino acids. CDR1 and CDR2 from the germline V gene are SGHRS and YFSETQ. V was clipped by 5 bases and J by 6 bases, with 14 bases between them. The CDR3, as DNA: TGCGCCAGCAGTCCATGGGAGGCGGCCGGGGAGCTGTTTTTT. Its translation: CASSPWEAAGELFF.

This clonotype was seen a few times. The V gene is TRBV6-1, the J gene TRBJ1-3, with D uncertain. Trimming took 4 bases from V and 2 from J, leaving 6 bases between them. The CDR3 has 13 residues. CDR1 MNHNS and CDR2 SASEGT come from the germline V gene. The CDR3 region has the DNA TGTGCCAGCAGTGGGCAGCCTGGAAACACCATATATTTT. Translation: CASSGQPGNTIYF.

The chain employs TRBV18 and TRBJ1-6, with D possibly being TRBD1 (6 bases). The CDR3 is 16 amino acids. Trimming cost V 2 bases and J 5 bases, with 13 bases left between them. Looked up from germline, CDR1 is KGHSH and CDR2 is LQKENI. The CDR3 spells CASSPRGGSDNSPLHF. CDR3 coding DNA: TGTGCCAGCTCACCAAGGGGGGGCTCTGATAATTCACCCCTCCACTTT.